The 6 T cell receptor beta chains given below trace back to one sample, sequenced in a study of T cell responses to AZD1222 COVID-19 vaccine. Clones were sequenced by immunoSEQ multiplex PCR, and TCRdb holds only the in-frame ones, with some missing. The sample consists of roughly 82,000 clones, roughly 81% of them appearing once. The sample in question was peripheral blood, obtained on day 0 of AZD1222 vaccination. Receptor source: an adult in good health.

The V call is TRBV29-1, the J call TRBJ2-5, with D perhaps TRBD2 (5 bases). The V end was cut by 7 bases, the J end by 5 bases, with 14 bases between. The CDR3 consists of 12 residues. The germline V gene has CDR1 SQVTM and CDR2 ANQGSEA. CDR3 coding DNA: TGCAGCGCGTCCCGGGGAAGGGAGACCCAGTACTTC. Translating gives CSASRGRETQYF.

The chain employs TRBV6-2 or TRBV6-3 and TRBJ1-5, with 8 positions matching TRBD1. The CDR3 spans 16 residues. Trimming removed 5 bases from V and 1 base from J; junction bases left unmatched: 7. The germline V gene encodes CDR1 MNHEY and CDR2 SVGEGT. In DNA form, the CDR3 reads TGTGCCAGCAGTGGCCCGGACAGGGCAAGCAATCAGCCCCAGCATTTT. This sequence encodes CASSGPDRASNQPQHF.

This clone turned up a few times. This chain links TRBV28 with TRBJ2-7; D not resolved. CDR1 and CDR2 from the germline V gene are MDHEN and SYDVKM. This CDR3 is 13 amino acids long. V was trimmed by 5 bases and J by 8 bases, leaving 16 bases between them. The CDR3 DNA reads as TGTGCCAGCAGTGACCTGGACGGAGTCAAGCAGTACTTC. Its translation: CASSDLDGVKQYF.

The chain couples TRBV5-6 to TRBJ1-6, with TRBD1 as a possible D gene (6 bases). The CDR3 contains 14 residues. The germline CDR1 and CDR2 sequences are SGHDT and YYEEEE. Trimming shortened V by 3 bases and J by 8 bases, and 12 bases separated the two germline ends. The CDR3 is CASSSDRLYSPLHF. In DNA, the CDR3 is TGTGCCAGCAGCTCCGACAGGCTGTATTCACCCCTCCACTTT. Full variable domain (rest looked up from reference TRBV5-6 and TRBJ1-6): DAGVTQSPTHLIKTRGQQVTLRCSPKSGHDTVSWYQQALGQGPQFIFQYYEEEERQRGNFPDRFSGHQFPNYSSELNVNALLLGDSALYLCASSSDRLYSPLHFGNGTRLTVT.

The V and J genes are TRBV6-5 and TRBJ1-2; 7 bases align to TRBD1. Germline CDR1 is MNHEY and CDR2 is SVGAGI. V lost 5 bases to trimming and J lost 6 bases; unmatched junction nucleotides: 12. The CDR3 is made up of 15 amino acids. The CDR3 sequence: CASSQKGAKVHGYTF. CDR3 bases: TGTGCCAGCAGTCAGAAGGGGGCCAAGGTGCATGGCTACACCTTC.

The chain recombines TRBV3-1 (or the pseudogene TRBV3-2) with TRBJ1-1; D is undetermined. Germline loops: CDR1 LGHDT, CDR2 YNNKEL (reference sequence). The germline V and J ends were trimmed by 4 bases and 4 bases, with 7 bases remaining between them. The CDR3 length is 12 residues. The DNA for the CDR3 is TGTGCCAGCAGCCCTGGAAGCACTGAAGCTTTCTTT. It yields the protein CASSPGSTEAFF.